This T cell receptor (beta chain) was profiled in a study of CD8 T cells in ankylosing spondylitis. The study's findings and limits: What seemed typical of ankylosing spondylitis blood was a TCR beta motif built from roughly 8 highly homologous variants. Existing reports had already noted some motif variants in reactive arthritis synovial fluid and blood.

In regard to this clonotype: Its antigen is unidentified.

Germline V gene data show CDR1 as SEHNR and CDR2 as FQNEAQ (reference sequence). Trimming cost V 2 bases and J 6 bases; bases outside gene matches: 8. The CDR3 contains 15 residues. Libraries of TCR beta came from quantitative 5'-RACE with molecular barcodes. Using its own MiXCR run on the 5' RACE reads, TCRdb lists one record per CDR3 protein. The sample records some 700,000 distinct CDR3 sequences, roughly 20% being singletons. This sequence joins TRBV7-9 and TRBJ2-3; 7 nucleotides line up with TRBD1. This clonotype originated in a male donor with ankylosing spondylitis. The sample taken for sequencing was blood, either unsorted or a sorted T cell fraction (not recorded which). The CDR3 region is CASSLPTGPQDTQYF. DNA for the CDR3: TGTGCCAGCAGCTTACCGACAGGGCCCCAGGATACGCAGTATTTT.